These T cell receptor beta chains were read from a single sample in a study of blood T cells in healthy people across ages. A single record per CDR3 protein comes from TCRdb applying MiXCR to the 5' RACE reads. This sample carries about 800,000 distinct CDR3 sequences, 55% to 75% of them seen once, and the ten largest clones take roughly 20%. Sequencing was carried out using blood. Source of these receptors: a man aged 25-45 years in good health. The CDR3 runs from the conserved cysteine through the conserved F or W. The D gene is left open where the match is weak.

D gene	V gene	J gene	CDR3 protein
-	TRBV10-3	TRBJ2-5	CATRSGTGETQYF
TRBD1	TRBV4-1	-	CASSLEGQGREQYF
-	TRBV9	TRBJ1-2	CASSVGGKVSYGYTF
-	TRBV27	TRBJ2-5	CASQGYSRETQYF
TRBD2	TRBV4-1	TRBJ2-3	CASSQEYLAGADTQYF
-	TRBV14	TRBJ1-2	CASSQARGGYTF
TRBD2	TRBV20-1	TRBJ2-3	CSAAFSGSPVDTQYF
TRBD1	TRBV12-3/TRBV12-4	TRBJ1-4	CASTQGAPNEKLFF
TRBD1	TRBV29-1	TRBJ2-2	CSANRGGTGELFF
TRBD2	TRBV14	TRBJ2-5	CASSQAGGVETQYF
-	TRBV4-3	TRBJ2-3	CASSQDHSPSTDTQYF
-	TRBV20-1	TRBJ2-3	CSATPTILATDTQYF
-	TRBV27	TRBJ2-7	CASSLMGLTSYEQYF
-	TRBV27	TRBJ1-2	CASSYTVEQSGYGYTF
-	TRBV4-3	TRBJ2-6	CASSQDHGGSGANVLTF
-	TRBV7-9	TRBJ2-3	CASKRTESTDTQYF
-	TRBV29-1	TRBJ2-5	CSVLVSGQETQYF
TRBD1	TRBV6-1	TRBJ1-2	CASRIGQADGYTF
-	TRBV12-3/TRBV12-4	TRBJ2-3	CASSRARADAQYF
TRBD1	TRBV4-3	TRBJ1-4	CASSQYRGRVDEKLFF
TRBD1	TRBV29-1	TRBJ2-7	CSVEGDRAYEQYF
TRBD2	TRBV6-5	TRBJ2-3	CASSFSGGDTDTQYF
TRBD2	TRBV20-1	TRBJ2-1	CSATDLADVSYNEQFF
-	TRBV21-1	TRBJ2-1	CASSRPGTSSEQFF
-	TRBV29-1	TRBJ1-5	CSVAGVNQPQHF
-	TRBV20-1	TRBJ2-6	CSARVPQGSDGGANVLTF
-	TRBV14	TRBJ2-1	CASSQDWRMQFF
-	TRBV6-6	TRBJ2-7	CAMAAARDGEQYF
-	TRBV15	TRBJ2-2	CATSRKTDTGELFF
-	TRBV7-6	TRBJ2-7	CASSQPPDSYYEQYF
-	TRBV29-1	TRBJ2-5	CSVGQSGETQYF
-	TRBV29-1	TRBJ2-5	CSVEPGEATQYF
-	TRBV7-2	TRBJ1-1	CASSFSGRTEAFF
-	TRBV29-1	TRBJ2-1	CSGWGSENEQFF
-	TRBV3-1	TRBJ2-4	CASSQDADFQVIQYF
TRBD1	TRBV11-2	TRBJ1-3	CASSAGGVNTIYF
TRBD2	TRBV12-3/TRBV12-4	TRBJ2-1	CASRPPGGSWDEQFF
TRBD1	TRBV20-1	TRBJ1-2	CSARPGTGDYGYTF
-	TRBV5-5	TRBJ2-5	CASSQYTRQETQYF
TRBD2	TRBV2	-	CASSTRGAPRETQYF
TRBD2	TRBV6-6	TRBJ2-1	CASSLAGEESNEQFF
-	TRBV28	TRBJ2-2	CASSLRSLSGELFF
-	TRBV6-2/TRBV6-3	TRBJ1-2	CASSYRRVYYGYTF
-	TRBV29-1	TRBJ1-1	CSVGTRGVGNTEAFF
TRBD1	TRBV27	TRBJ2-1	CASSRRGQGGNEQFF
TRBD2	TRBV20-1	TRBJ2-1	CSAQTSVDYNEQFF
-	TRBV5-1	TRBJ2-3	CASSSGVSSTDTQYF